Shown below are 10 T cell receptor beta chains from a single sample sequenced in a study of shared clonotypes between healthy human individuals. Sequencing was performed with immunoSEQ multiplex PCR; in TCRdb, only in-frame clones are kept and a portion is missing. In the table there are some 2 million clones, 90% to 95% of which are singletons. The sequencing input was naive CD4+ T cells sorted from blood. As to subset: CD45RA+ positively selected. All receptors come from a man in his late teens or twenties in good health.

This clone appeared a single time. V usage is TRBV30 and J usage is TRBJ2-7, with 8 bases aligning to TRBD1. The germline gives CDR1 GTSNPN, CDR2 SVGIG (reference sequence). The CDR3 extends over 14 amino acids. The V gene end was trimmed by 2 bases and the J gene end by 1 base; junction bases not matched to a gene: 4. The CDR3: CAWSPWTGSYEQYF. The CDR3 DNA is TGTGCCTGGAGTCCGTGGACAGGGTCCTACGAGCAGTACTTC.

The V and J genes are TRBV7-2 and TRBJ2-1; the D gene is possibly TRBD1 (6 bases). There are 16 residues in the CDR3. The germline CDR1 and CDR2 sequences are SGHTA and FQGNSA. With 4 bases removed from V and 2 bases from J, the gap between germline ends came to 15 bases. The CDR3 loop reads CASSSPTGHPYNEQFF. The DNA for the CDR3 is TGTGCCAGCAGCTCACCTACAGGGCACCCCTACAATGAGCAGTTCTTC.

This clone was seen a single time. The rearrangement joins TRBV7-8 to TRBJ2-7; D not resolved. Trimming shortened V by 1 base and J by 3 bases, and 13 bases separated the two germline ends. Germline V lookup: CDR1 SGHVS, CDR2 FQNEAQ. The CDR3 has 15 residues. CDR3: CASSLEATTSYEQYF. The CDR3 region has the DNA TGTGCCAGCAGCTTAGAGGCGACAACGAGCTACGAGCAGTACTTC.

This clone was picked up a small number of times. The chain combines TRBV7-6 with TRBJ2-5, with TRBD1 as a possible D gene (6 bases). The end of the DNA is better explained by TRBJ2-7, so the J call may be wrong. There are 14 residues in the CDR3. From germline, CDR1 is SGHVS and CDR2 FNYEAQ. The CDR3 DNA is TGTGCCAGCAGCGTCTCCCGGGACAACTACGAGCAGTACTTC. Translating it yields CASSVSRDNYEQYF.

This clone appeared a single time. V usage is TRBV14 and J usage is TRBJ2-7, with no clear D. V lost 0 bases and J 6 bases, leaving 6 bases between the germline ends. Germline loops: CDR1 SGHDN, CDR2 FVKESK. The CDR3 has 12 residues. The chain's CDR3 is CASSQDRSEQYF. The CDR3 bases are TGTGCCAGCAGCCAAGATCGGTCCGAGCAGTACTTC. The variable domain in full, with the rest retrieved from reference TRBV14 and TRBJ2-7, is EAGVTQFPSHSVIEKGQTVTLRCDPISGHDNLYWYRRVMGKEIKFLLHFVKESKQDESGMPNNRFLAERTGGTYSTLKVQPAELEDSGVYFCASSQDRSEQYFGPGTRLTVT.

The chain links TRBV11-2 to TRBJ2-1, with 11 bases matching TRBD2. V was pared by 4 bases and J by 8 bases, with 10 bases of the junction left unmatched. Germline V gene lookup returns CDR1 SGHAT and CDR2 FQNNGV. There are 16 residues in the CDR3. Here the CDR3 DNA reads TGTGCCAGCAGCTCCTTAGCGGGAGGGCCAAAGGATGAGCAGTTCTTC. Translating gives CASSSLAGGPKDEQFF.

The V and J genes are TRBV5-6 and TRBJ1-3; 7 bases are shared with TRBD1. Germline V gene lookup returns CDR1 SGHDT and CDR2 YYEEEE. CDR3 size: 16 residues. V was pared by 4 bases and J by 9 bases, with 16 bases of the junction left unmatched. As DNA, the CDR3 is TGTGCCAGCAGCCCTACCCCCGGGACAGATGGGAGCACCATATATTTT. As protein: CASSPTPGTDGSTIYF.

This sequence joins TRBV5-5 and TRBJ1-6; D unresolved. V lost 3 bases and J 5 bases, leaving 6 bases between the germline ends. CDR1 is SGHKS and CDR2 is YYEKEE in the germline V gene (reference sequence). The CDR3 covers 13 residues. CDR3 protein: CASSWTDNSPLHF. The CDR3 region has the DNA TGTGCCAGCAGCTGGACCGATAATTCACCCCTCCACTTT.

The genes are TRBV7-6 and TRBJ1-6; the D gene is possibly TRBD1 (5 bases). Germline CDR1 and CDR2: SGHVS and FNYEAQ. V lost 8 bases and J 8 bases, leaving 16 bases between the germline ends. The CDR3 extends over 14 amino acids. For the CDR3, the DNA is TGTGCCAGCCCTCTCGGGGGAGGCCATTCACCCCTCCACTTT. Its translation: CASPLGGGHSPLHF.

The V call is TRBV9, the J call TRBJ1-2; tentative D call: TRBD1 (6 bases). The V and J ends lost 4 bases and 1 base respectively, with 11 bases between them. Looked up from germline, CDR1 is SGDLS and CDR2 is YYNGEE. The CDR3 contains 14 residues. In DNA form, the CDR3 reads TGTGCCAGCAGCCCCACAGGGAGTAACTATGGCTACACCTTC. This codes for CASSPTGSNYGYTF.